A selection of T cell receptor beta chains follows, all from one sample in a study of blood T cells in healthy people across ages. TCRdb itself ran the 5' RACE reads through MiXCR, one entry per CDR3 protein. Of roughly 700,000 distinct CDR3 sequences listed, just under 25% were seen once; the top ten hold around 9.2%. This sample was shared with a second study, whose subject was T cells of mothers and their children.

Sequenced input: blood. Receptors were obtained from a boy aged 10-17 years in good health. CDR3s include the opening cysteine and the closing phenylalanine or tryptophan. A D gene is named only where the DNA matches it firmly. Clone size is shown for a subset of rows, as once, few, many or a class of expanded clone.

cdr3_length j_call v_call clone_size d_call cdr3_aa cdr3_nt
16 TRBJ1-1 TRBV15 . TRBD1 CATSGWTGSARAEAFF TGTGCCACCAGCGGCTGGACAGGTTCGGCTCGCGCTGAAGCTTTCTTT
17 TRBJ1-1 TRBV3-1 . . CASSQDRSWSINTEAFF TGTGCCAGCAGCCAAGATCGCTCTTGGAGCATTAACACTGAAGCTTTCTTT
12 TRBJ2-7 TRBV29-1 . . CSVRPDSYEQYF TGCAGCGTCCGACCGGACAGTTACGAGCAGTACTTC
13 TRBJ2-3 TRBV7-6 . TRBD1 CASRLQGADTQYF TGTGCCAGCAGGCTTCAGGGGGCTGATACGCAGTATTTT
12 TRBJ2-7 TRBV28 . TRBD2 CASSPPRGEGYF TGTGCCAGCAGTCCCCCTCGGGGGGAAGGCTACTTC
13 TRBJ1-6 TRBV20-1 few . CSAPETANSPLHF TGCAGTGCCCCGGAGACTGCAAATTCACCCCTCCACTTT
14 TRBJ2-7 TRBV5-4 . . CASSLELGGYEQYF TGTGCCAGCAGCTTGGAGCTTGGCGGCTACGAGCAGTACTTC
12 TRBJ1-2 TRBV20-1 . TRBD1 CSASSTGSGYTF TGCAGTGCCAGTTCGACAGGGTCTGGCTACACCTTC
13 TRBJ2-3 TRBV11-2 many . CASSLARGDTQYF TGTGCCAGCAGCTTAGCACGGGGGGATACGCAGTATTTT
17 TRBJ2-5 TRBV5-4 . TRBD1 CASRPGTGARLQETQYF TGTGCCAGCAGGCCCGGGACAGGGGCGAGACTTCAAGAGACCCAGTACTTC
13 TRBJ1-2 TRBV29-1 . . CSVEGQSNYGYTF TGCAGCGTAGAAGGACAGTCTAACTATGGCTACACCTTC
18 TRBJ2-1 TRBV7-9 . TRBD2 CASSSGLAGGPYSHEQFF TGTGCCAGCAGCTCGGGACTAGCGGGAGGGCCGTATAGCCATGAGCAGTTCTTC
13 TRBJ2-5 TRBV6-5 few . CASSGPPQETQYF TGTGCCAGCAGCGGACCGCCACAAGAGACCCAGTACTTC
14 TRBJ2-4 TRBV3-1 few . CASSPQGQRNIQYF TGTGCCAGCAGCCCACAGGGTCAACGAAACATTCAGTACTTC
15 TRBJ2-1 TRBV6-1 . . CASSGDSLGNNEQFF TGTGCCAGCAGTGGGGACTCCCTGGGTAACAATGAGCAGTTCTTC
15 TRBJ2-7 TRBV6-6 few . CASTGPGTSISEQYF TGTGCCAGCACTGGCCCCGGGACATCCATTAGTGAGCAGTACTTC
14 TRBJ2-5 TRBV4-2 many . CASSQPGTMETQYF TGTGCCAGCAGCCAACCCGGGACAATGGAGACCCAGTACTTC
20 TRBJ2-6 TRBV6-1 few . CASSEYSMGGGYSGANVLTF TGTGCCAGCAGTGAATACTCTATGGGGGGCGGCTACTCTGGGGCCAACGTCCTGACTTTC
13 TRBJ2-7 TRBV7-2 few . CASSSDYPYEQYF TGTGCCAGCAGCTCCGACTACCCTTACGAGCAGTACTTC
14 TRBJ2-7 TRBV5-4 . TRBD2 CASSSSGTSYEQYF TGTGCCAGCAGCTCTAGCGGGACTTCCTACGAGCAGTACTTC
16 TRBJ2-1 TRBV24-1 . TRBD1 CATSDFRDRGKNEQFF TGTGCCACCAGTGATTTCCGGGACAGGGGGAAAAATGAGCAGTTCTTC
11 TRBJ2-5 TRBV29-1 . . CSVEQPGTVSF TGCAGCGTTGAACAACCCGGGACGGTCTCCTTC
11 TRBJ2-7 TRBV20-1 few . CSAPVVDEQYF TGCAGTGCCCCCGTTGTCGACGAGCAGTACTTC
13 TRBJ2-5 TRBV20-1 . . CSARPSTKETQYF TGCAGTGCTAGACCCTCGACCAAAGAGACCCAGTACTTC
19 TRBJ2-3 TRBV7-9 few . CASSNRGVMGPLGTDTQYF TGTGCCAGCAGCAATAGGGGCGTTATGGGGCCATTGGGCACAGATACGCAGTATTTT
14 TRBJ2-3 TRBV9 few . CANSVQGTTDTQYF TGTGCCAACAGCGTACAGGGAACCACAGATACGCAGTATTTT
17 TRBJ2-3 TRBV6-5 . . CASSLDDWTASTDTQYF TGTGCCAGCAGCCTCGATGATTGGACAGCTAGCACAGATACGCAGTATTTT
17 TRBJ1-6 TRBV4-3 . . CASSQDRGRQSNSPLHF TGCGCCAGCAGCCAAGATAGAGGGAGACAGAGTAATTCACCCCTCCACTTT
12 TRBJ1-2 TRBV25-1 . . CASSEGGSGYTF TGTGCCAGCAGTGAGGGGGGGAGTGGCTACACCTTC
18 TRBJ2-1 TRBV7-8 . . CASSLADGGGGSYNEQFF TGTGCCAGCAGCTTAGCGGACGGCGGAGGGGGCTCCTACAATGAGCAGTTCTTC
13 TRBJ2-5 TRBV28 . . CASVGRHQETQYF TGTGCCAGCGTCGGACGCCACCAAGAGACCCAGTACTTC
12 TRBJ2-1 TRBV12-3/TRBV12-4 . . CASSPDYPEQFF TGTGCCAGCAGCCCCGACTACCCGGAGCAGTTCTTC
14 TRBJ2-7 TRBV12-3/TRBV12-4 . . CASSFVGPIYEQYF TGTGCCAGCAGTTTTGTCGGGCCCATCTACGAGCAGTACTTC
13 TRBJ2-5 TRBV18 . . CASSPPRDTAQYF TGTGCCAGCTCACCTCCCAGGGACACGGCCCAGTACTTC
15 TRBJ1-1 TRBV5-1 . . CASSLVSGGITEAFF TGCGCCAGCAGCTTGGTTTCCGGGGGTATCACTGAAGCTTTCTTT
15 TRBJ2-5 TRBV24-1 few TRBD1 CATSSPGGRQETQYF TGTGCCACCAGCTCCCCAGGGGGCAGACAAGAGACCCAGTACTTC
14 TRBJ1-6 TRBV28 . TRBD1 CASRDREVDSPLHF TGTGCCAGCAGAGACAGGGAAGTTGATTCACCCCTCCACTTT
16 TRBJ1-1 TRBV29-1 . TRBD1 CSVNRDRDVYGTEAFF TGCAGCGTGAACCGGGACAGGGACGTTTATGGCACTGAAGCTTTCTTT
14 TRBJ1-1 TRBV18 few . CASSKGQWDTEAFF TGTGCCAGCTCAAAAGGACAGTGGGACACTGAAGCTTTCTTT
13 TRBJ2-5 TRBV20-1 few . CSARETGVETQYF TGCAGTGCTAGAGAGACGGGAGTAGAGACCCAGTACTTC
16 TRBJ1-5 TRBV27 . TRBD1 CASSLSRDRGDQPQHF TGTGCCAGCAGTTTATCCCGGGACAGAGGGGATCAGCCCCAGCATTTT
14 TRBJ2-4 TRBV7-2 few . CASSRSRDSDIQYF TGTGCCAGCAGCCGCTCCAGGGATTCGGACATTCAGTACTTC
13 TRBJ1-1 TRBV7-3 few . CASSPEGGIEAFF TGTGCCAGCAGCCCGGAAGGTGGGATTGAAGCTTTCTTT
15 TRBJ2-1 TRBV12-3/TRBV12-4 . . CASSVYGTDYNEQFF TGTGCCAGCAGCGTGTACGGGACGGATTACAATGAGCAGTTCTTC
14 TRBJ1-4 TRBV6-6 . . CASSYQAGYEKLFF TGTGCCAGCAGTTATCAGGCAGGGTATGAAAAACTGTTTTTT
13 TRBJ2-1 TRBV6-1 few . CASIFSLYNEQFF TGTGCCAGCATTTTTTCTCTCTACAATGAGCAGTTCTTC
14 TRBJ2-7 TRBV7-9 . TRBD1 CASSLVGDRYEQYF TGTGCCAGCAGCTTAGTGGGGGACAGGTACGAGCAGTACTTC
18 TRBJ1-5 TRBV14 few . CASSQDQSLWSSNQPQHF TGTGCCAGCAGCCAAGATCAAAGTTTGTGGAGCTCAAATCAGCCCCAGCATTTT
17 TRBJ1-1 TRBV18 . . CASSPQNQVAMGTEAFF TGTGCCAGCTCACCTCAAAACCAGGTAGCGATGGGCACTGAAGCTTTCTTT
18 TRBJ2-1 TRBV23-1 . TRBD1 CASSQSGTDQQPYNEQFF TGCGCCAGCAGTCAATCCGGGACAGACCAACAACCCTACAATGAGCAGTTCTTC
14 TRBJ2-7 TRBV5-5 few . CASSLVAGVNEQYF TGTGCCAGCAGCTTGGTGGCAGGGGTCAACGAGCAGTACTTC
13 TRBJ1-2 TRBV7-2 once . CASSHDPSSGYTF TGTGCCAGCAGCCACGATCCGTCCTCTGGCTACACCTTC
14 TRBJ2-7 TRBV20-1 . . CSAMNWTSAYDQYF TGCAGTGCTATGAACTGGACGTCCGCCTACGATCAGTACTTC
14 TRBJ2-5 TRBV12-5 few TRBD1 CASGLGTAQETQYF TGTGCTAGTGGTCTCGGGACAGCTCAAGAGACCCAGTACTTC
17 TRBJ2-3 TRBV20-1 . TRBD2 CSASLTTGTSGTDTQYF TGCAGTGCTAGCCTGACGACCGGGACTAGCGGCACAGATACGCAGTATTTT